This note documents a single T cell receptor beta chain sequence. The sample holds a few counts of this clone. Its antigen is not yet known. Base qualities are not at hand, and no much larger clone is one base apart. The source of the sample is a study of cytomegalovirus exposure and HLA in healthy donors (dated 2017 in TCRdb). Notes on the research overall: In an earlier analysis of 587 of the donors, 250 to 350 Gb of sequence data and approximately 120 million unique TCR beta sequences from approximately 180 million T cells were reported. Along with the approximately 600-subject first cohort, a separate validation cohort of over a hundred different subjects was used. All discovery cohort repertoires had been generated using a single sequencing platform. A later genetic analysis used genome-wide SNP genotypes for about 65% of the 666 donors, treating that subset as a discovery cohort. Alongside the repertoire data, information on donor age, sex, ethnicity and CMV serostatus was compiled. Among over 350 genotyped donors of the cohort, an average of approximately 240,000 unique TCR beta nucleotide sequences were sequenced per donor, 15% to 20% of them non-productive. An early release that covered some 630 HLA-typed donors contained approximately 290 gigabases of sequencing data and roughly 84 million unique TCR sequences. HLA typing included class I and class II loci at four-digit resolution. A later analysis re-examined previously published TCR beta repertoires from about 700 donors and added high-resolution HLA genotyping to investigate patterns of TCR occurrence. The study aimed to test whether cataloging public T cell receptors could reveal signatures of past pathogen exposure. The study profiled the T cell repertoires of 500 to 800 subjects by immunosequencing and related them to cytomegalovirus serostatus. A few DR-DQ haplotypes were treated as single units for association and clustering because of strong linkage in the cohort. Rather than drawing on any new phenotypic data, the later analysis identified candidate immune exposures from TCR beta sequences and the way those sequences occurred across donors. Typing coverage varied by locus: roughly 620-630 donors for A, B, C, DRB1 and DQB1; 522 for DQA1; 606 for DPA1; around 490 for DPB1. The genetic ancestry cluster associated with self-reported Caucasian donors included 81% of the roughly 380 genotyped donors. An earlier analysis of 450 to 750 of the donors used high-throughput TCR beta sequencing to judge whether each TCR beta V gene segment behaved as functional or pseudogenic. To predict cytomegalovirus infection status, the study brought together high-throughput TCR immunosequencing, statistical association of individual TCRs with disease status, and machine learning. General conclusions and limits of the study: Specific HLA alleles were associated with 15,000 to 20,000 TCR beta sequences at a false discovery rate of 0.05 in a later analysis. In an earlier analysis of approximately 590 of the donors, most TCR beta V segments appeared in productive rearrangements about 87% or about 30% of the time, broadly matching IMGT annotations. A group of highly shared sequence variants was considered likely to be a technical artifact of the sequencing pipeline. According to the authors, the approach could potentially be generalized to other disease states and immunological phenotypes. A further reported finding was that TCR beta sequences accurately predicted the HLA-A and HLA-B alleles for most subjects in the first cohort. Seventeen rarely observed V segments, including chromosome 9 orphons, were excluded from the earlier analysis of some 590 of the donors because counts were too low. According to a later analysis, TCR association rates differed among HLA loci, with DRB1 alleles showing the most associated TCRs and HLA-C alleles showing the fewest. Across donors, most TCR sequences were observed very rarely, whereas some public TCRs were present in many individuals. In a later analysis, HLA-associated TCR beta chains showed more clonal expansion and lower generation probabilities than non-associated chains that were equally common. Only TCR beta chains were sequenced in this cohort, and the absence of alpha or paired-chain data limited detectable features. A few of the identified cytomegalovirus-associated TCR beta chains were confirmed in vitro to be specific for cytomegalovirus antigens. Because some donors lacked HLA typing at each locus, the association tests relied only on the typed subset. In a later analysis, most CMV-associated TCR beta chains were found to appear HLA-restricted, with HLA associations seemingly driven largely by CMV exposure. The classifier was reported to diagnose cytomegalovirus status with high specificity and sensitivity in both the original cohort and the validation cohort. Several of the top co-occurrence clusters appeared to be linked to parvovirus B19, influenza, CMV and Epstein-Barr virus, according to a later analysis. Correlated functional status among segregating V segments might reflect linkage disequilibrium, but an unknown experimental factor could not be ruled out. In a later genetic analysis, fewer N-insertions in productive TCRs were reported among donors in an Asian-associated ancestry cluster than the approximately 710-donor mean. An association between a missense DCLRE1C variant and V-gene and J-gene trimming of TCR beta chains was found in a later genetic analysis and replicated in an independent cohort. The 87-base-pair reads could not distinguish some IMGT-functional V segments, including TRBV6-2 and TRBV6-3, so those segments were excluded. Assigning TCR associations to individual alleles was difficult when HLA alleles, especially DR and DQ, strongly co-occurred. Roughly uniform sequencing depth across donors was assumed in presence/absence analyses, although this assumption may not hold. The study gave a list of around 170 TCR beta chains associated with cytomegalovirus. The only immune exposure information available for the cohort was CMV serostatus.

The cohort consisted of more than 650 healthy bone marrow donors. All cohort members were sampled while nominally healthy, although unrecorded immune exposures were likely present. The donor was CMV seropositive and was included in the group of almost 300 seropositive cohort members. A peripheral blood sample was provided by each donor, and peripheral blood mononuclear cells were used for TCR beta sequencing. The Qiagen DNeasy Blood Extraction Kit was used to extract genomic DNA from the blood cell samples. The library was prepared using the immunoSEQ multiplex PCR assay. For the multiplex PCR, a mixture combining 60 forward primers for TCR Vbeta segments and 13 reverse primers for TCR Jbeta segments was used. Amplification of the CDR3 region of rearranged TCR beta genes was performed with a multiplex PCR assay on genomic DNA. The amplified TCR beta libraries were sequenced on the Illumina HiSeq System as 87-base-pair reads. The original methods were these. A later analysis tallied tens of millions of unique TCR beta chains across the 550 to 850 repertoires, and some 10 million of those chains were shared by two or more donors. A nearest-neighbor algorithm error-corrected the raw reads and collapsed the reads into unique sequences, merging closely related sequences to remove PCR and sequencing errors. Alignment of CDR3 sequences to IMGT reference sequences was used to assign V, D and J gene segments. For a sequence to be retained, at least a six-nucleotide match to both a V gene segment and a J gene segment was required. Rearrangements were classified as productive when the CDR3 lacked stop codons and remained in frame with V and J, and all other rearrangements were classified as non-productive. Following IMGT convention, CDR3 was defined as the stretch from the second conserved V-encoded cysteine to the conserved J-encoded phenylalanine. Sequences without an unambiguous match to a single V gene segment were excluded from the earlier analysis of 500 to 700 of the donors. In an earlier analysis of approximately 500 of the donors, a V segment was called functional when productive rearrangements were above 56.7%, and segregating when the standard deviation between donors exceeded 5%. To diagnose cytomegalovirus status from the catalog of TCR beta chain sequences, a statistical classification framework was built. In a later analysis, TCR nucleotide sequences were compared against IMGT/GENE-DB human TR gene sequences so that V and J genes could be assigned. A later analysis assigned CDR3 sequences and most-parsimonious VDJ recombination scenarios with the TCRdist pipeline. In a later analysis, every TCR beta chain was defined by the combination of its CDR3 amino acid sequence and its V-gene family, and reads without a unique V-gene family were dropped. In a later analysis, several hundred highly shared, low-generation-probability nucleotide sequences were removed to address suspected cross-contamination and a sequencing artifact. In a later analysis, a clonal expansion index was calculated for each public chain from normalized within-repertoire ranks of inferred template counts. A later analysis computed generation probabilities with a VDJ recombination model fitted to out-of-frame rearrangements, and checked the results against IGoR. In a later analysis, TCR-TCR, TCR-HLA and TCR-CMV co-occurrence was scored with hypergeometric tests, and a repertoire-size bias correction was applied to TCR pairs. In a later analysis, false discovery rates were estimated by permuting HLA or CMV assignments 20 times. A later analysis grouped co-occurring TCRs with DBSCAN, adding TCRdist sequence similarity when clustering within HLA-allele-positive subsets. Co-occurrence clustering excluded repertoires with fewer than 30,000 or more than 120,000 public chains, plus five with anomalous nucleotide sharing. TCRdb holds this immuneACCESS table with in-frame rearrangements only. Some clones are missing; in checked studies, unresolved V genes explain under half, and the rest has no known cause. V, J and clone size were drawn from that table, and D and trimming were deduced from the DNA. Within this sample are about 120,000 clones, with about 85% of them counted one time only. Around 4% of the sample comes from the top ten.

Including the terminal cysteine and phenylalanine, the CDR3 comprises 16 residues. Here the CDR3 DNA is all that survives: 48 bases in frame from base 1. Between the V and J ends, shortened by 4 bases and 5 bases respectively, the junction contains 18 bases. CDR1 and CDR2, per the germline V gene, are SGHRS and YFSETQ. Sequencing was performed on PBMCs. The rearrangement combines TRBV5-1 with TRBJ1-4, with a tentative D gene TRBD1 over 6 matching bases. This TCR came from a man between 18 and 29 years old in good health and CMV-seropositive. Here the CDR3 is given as CASSPSPRQENEKLFF. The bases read TGCGCCAGCAGCCCCTCGCCTAGACAGGAAAATGAAAAACTGTTTTTT. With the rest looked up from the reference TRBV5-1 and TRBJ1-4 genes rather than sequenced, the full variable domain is KAGVTQTPRYLIKTRGQQVTLSCSPISGHRSVSWYQQTPGQGLQFLFEYFSETQRNKGNFPGRFSGRQFSNSRSEMNVSTLELGDSALYLCASSPSPRQENEKLFFGSGTQLSVL.